A single sample is the source of the 6 T cell receptor beta chains below, sequenced in a study of CD8 T cells in ankylosing spondylitis. Whole-study findings and limits: There was a TCR beta motif, made of several highly homologous variants, that appeared characteristic of ankylosing spondylitis blood.

TCRdb reanalysed the 5' RACE reads using MiXCR and keeps one entry per CDR3 protein. Here the sample spans over 400,000 distinct CDR3 sequences, 25% to 30% being singletons. Antigen specificity for these receptors is unknown. Sequenced: blood, either unsorted or a sorted T cell fraction (not recorded which). The source of these receptors is a male donor with ankylosing spondylitis.

This clonotype has more than one count but fewer than ten. The chain combines TRBV3-1 with TRBJ1-1; D unclear. V lost 10 bases and J 1 base, leaving 13 bases between the germline ends. This CDR3 is built from 13 residues. The germline CDR1 and CDR2 sequences are LGHDT and YNNKEL (reference sequence). In nucleotides, the CDR3 is TGTGCCACCGAAGGGAGGGCGAACACTGAAGCTTTCTTT. Translation: CATEGRANTEAFF.

A few counts support this clonotype. The rearrangement uses TRBV7-9 and TRBJ2-7, with no clear D. Germline V gene data show CDR1 as SEHNR and CDR2 as FQNEAQ (reference sequence). The CDR3 totals 14 residues. V lost 5 bases to trimming and J lost 5 bases, with 16 bases between them. Written as DNA, the CDR3 is TGTGCCAGCAGCCCCCCCTTTGTAAGCCACGAGCAGTACTTC. It encodes CASSPPFVSHEQYF.

This chain links TRBV12-3 or TRBV12-4 with TRBJ2-1; D may be TRBD2 (5 bases). CDR3 length: 20 residues. V lost 2 bases and J lost 0, with 23 bases in between. The CDR3 DNA follows: TGTGCCAGCAGTTTAACTTGGGGTGGGGAGAGAATGGGCTCCTACAATGAGCAGTTCTTC. It specifies CASSLTWGGERMGSYNEQFF.

This clonotype was counted only a few times. CDR3 region: CSAKRGSGSWNEQFF. The CDR3 DNA follows: TGCAGTGCTAAACGGGGTAGCGGGAGTTGGAATGAGCAGTTCTTC. The chain links TRBV20-1 to TRBJ2-1, with 9 bases that match TRBD2. The CDR3 loop spans 15 amino acids. The V segment lost 4 bases and the J segment 7 bases; nucleotides outside the gene matches: 11. From germline, CDR1 is DFQATT and CDR2 SNEGSKA (reference sequence).

The rearrangement links TRBV20-1 to TRBJ1-2; D perhaps matches TRBD1 (6 bases). Trimming shortened V by 0 bases and J by 9 bases, and 8 bases separated the two germline ends. The CDR3 sequence is 11 residues long. Germline values: CDR1 DFQATT, CDR2 SNEGSKA (reference sequence). Here the CDR3 reads CSARETGRYTF. Written as DNA, the CDR3 is TGCAGTGCTAGAGAGACAGGCCGCTACACCTTC.

The chain links TRBV20-1 to TRBJ1-2; D remains unclear. The V and J ends lost 3 bases and 4 bases respectively, with 18 bases between them. This CDR3 comprises 15 residues. The germline gives CDR1 DFQATT, CDR2 SNEGSKA (reference sequence). The CDR3 sequence: CSASSGVGWSYGYTF. CDR3 in DNA: TGCAGTGCTAGCTCCGGGGTGGGATGGAGCTATGGCTACACCTTC.